The rows below give T cell receptor beta chains drawn from one sample of a study of T cell responses to AZD1222 COVID-19 vaccine. The repertoire was sequenced with immunoSEQ multiplex PCR; TCRdb's copy has only in-frame clones and lacks some. Counted here are fewer than 150,000 clones, 89% occurring once; the ten biggest clones make up 9.5%. The sequencing used peripheral blood, collected 28 days after the second AZD1222 dose. Receptors originate from an adult who received the AZD1222 COVID-19 vaccine. Each CDR3 is given without its conserved first and last residue. Clone size is shown for a subset of rows, as once, few, many or a class of expanded clone.

length | J | size | V | CDR3
12 | TRBJ1-6 | once | TRBV3-1/TRBV3-2 | ASSQGDSHSPLH
11 | TRBJ2-3 | NA | TRBV12-3/TRBV12-4 | ASSLVEGDTQY
11 | TRBJ1-1 | NA | TRBV7-9 | ASSLLMNTEAF
13 | TRBJ2-5 | once | TRBV5-1 | ASSLSSGGGKTQY
13 | TRBJ1-5 | NA | TRBV30 | AWSVIGVGNQPQH
12 | TRBJ1-5 | NA | TRBV5-5 | ASSLEMRHQPQH
13 | TRBJ2-7 | NA | TRBV5-4 | ASSPGVAGSYEQY
10 | TRBJ1-2 | NA | TRBV3-1/TRBV3-2 | ASSQDRDGYT
14 | TRBJ2-6 | once | TRBV7-8 | ASSLGLFSGANVLT
17 | TRBJ2-5 | NA | TRBV7-9 | ASSRFRGLAVHLGGTQY
12 | TRBJ2-7 | once | TRBV5-1 | ASSLEGAEVGQY
12 | TRBJ2-2 | NA | TRBV5-1 | ASSPGGFTGELF
11 | TRBJ2-1 | NA | TRBV6-5 | ASSDTSYNEQF
15 | TRBJ1-4 | NA | TRBV5-6 | ASSLVQAVTANEKLF
10 | TRBJ2-7 | NA | TRBV7-9 | ASSLVGYEQY
12 | TRBJ2-5 | NA | TRBV9 | ASSPGLAGETQY
12 | TRBJ1-2 | NA | TRBV7-9 | ASSRGLGGYGYT
15 | TRBJ1-1 | NA | TRBV4-2 | ASSPYGGQGGNTEAF
13 | TRBJ2-5 | NA | TRBV6-2/TRBV6-3 | ASSTPTSGKETQY
12 | TRBJ1-1 | NA | TRBV30 | AWTDDLENTEAF
15 | TRBJ2-3 | NA | TRBV7-9 | ASSSDAWLAGGNTQY
13 | TRBJ2-5 | NA | TRBV18 | ASSPQGGQQETQY
10 | TRBJ1-2 | NA | TRBV5-6 | ASSLSSYGYT
11 | TRBJ1-1 | NA | TRBV19 | ASRLDRNTEAF
13 | TRBJ1-3 | NA | TRBV5-1 | ASSLQGASGNTIY
16 | TRBJ2-2 | NA | TRBV3-1/TRBV3-2 | ASSGVPWGRKNTGELF
12 | TRBJ2-7 | NA | TRBV6-9 | ASSSPDSLHEQY
13 | TRBJ1-5 | NA | TRBV18 | ASSPQGTLNQPQH
10 | TRBJ1-2 | NA | TRBV12-3/TRBV12-4 | ASSQGIEGYT
12 | TRBJ1-2 | NA | TRBV5-1 | ASSSGQGDYGYT
11 | TRBJ1-1 | NA | TRBV10-1 | ASSEVAGTEAF
17 | TRBJ2-5 | NA | TRBV29-1 | SVERVQGARKYDQETQY
11 | TRBJ1-2 | NA | TRBV27 | ASSLRTNYGYT
11 | TRBJ1-1 | NA | TRBV5-6 | ASSLLFRSEAF
13 | TRBJ1-2 | NA | TRBV18 | ASSRPGQGNYGYT
10 | TRBJ2-7 | NA | TRBV11-1 | ASSPSRYEQY
9 | TRBJ2-1 | NA | TRBV19 | ASKGYNEQF
14 | TRBJ2-2 | NA | TRBV10-3 | AIRSATGRSTGELF
12 | TRBJ1-1 | once | TRBV5-1 | ASSLFGGNTEAF
11 | TRBJ1-5 | NA | TRBV18 | ASFEGSNQPQH
12 | TRBJ2-7 | NA | TRBV19 | ASSIRGSGDEQY
13 | TRBJ2-7 | few | TRBV7-2 | ASSLGGLAGGEQY
11 | TRBJ1-5 | few | TRBV4-2 | ASSQEEGRAQH
11 | TRBJ1-2 | NA | TRBV6-5 | ASSYYFAAGYT
13 | TRBJ2-5 | NA | TRBV19 | ASSTRSWAGETQY
12 | TRBJ1-2 | NA | TRBV7-8 | ASSVDRGDYGYT
13 | TRBJ1-1 | NA | TRBV7-8 | ASSQPGQLNTEAF
10 | TRBJ1-1 | NA | TRBV18 | ASSPPDREAF
13 | TRBJ1-6 | NA | TRBV9 | ASSDGRDYNSPLH